This TCR beta chain was identified in a study of human T cells and chemical hapten exposure. The study, taken as a whole, reports: After DPC sensitization, TCRs above 1 in 1000 frequency showed no change.

Time point specified: healthy volunteer bleed at 2 weeks. Total RNA was extracted from unfractionated whole blood. This clonotype was seen more than once but under ten times. Its specificity is not known. The library labeled individual cDNA molecules by adding unique molecular identifiers to them. As processed by the authors: Across samples, TCR counts had a median of about 100,000 and ranged from about 20,000 to 750,000. MiXCR, applied by TCRdb to the RACE reads, yields one record per CDR3 protein. These V and J calls derive from TCRdb rather than the authors' analysis. The data contain 75,000 to 100,000 distinct CDR3 sequences, about 10% of them seen just once; the ten biggest clones take up roughly 3.1%. What was sequenced was whole blood. This sequence was found in a female donor in good health. Some clones in this sample may be carry-over from other donors' samples.

Written as DNA, the CDR3 is TGTGCCAGCAGTGGGGCGGTATCGGGGACCGGGGAGCTGTTTTTT. Amino acid sequence: CASSGAVSGTGELFF. The V and J genes are TRBV2 and TRBJ2-2; the D gene is possibly TRBD2 (5 bases). The length of the CDR3 is 15 residues. The germline V gene has CDR1 SNHLY and CDR2 FYNNEI. V lost 4 bases and J lost 5, with 14 bases in between.